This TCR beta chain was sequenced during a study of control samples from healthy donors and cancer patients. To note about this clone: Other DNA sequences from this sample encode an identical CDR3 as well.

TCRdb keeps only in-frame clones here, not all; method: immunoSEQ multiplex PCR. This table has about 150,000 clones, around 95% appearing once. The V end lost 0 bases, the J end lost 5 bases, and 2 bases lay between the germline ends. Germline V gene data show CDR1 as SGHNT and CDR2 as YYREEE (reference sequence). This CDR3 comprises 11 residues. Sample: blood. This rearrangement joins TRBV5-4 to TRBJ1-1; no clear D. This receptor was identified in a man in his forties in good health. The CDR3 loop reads CASSLGTEAFF. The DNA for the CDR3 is TGTGCCAGCAGCTTGGGGACTGAAGCTTTCTTT.